This T cell receptor (beta chain) was sequenced for a study of T-cell reconstitution after alpha-beta-depleted transplantation in children. This clonotype was observed many times. A TCRbeta library incorporating unique molecular identifiers was prepared. Using its own MiXCR run on the PCR reads, TCRdb lists one record per CDR3 protein. The profile shows approximately 91,000 distinct CDR3 sequences, roughly 7.7% of them singletons. Sequenced material: PBMCs from the stem cell graft donor, taken from the stem cell graft. This clonotype was sampled from a human donor who donated a stem cell graft to a child with congenital amegakaryocytic thrombocytopenia.

CDR3 DNA sequence: TGTGCCAGCAGCTTGGACACAGACAATGAGCAGTTCTTC. Amino acid sequence: CASSLDTDNEQFF. V usage is TRBV5-6 and J usage is TRBJ2-1, with unresolved D. Germline loops: CDR1 SGHDT, CDR2 YYEEEE. The CDR3 length is 13 residues. V gave up 0 bases and J gave up 5 bases, with 6 bases separating them.